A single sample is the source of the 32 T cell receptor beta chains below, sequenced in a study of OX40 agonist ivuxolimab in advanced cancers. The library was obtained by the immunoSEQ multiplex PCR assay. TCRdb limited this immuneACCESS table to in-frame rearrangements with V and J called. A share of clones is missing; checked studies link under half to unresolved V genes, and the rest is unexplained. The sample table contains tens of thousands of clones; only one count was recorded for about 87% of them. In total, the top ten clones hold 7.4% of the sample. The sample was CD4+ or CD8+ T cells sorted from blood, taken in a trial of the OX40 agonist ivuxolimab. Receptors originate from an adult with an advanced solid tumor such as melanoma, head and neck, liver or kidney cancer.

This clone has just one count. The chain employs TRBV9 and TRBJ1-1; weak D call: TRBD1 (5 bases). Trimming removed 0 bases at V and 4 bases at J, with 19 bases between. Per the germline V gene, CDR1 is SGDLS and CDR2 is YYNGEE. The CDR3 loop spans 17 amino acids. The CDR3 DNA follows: TGTGCCAGCAGCGTAGGAGGAGGGATGAGTAGGGGCACTGAAGCTTTCTTT. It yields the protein CASSVGGGMSRGTEAFF.

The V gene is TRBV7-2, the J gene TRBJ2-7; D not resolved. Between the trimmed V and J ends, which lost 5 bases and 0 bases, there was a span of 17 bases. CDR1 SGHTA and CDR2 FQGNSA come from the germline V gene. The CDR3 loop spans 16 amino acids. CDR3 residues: CASSPGRLGTSYEQYF. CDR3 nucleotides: TGTGCCAGCAGCCCCGGCCGTCTGGGCACCTCCTACGAGCAGTACTTC.

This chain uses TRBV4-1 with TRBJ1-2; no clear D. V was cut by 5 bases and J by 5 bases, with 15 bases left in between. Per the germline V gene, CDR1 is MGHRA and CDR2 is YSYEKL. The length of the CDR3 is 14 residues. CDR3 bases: TGCGCCAGCAGCAAAACAACTACGGGGTATGGCTACACCTTC. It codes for CASSKTTTGYGYTF.

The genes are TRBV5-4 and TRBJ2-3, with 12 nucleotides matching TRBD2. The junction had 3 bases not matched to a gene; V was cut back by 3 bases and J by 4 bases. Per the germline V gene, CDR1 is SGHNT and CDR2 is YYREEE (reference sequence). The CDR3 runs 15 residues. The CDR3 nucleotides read TGTGCCAGCAGCTCCCGACTAGCGGGAGCAGATACGCAGTATTTT. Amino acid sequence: CASSSRLAGADTQYF.

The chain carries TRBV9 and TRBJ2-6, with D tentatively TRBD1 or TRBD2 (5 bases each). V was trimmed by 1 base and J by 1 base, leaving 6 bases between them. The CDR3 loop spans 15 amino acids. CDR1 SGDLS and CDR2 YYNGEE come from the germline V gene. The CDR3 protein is CASSVWGSGANVLTF. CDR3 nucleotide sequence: TGTGCCAGCAGCGTATGGGGGTCTGGGGCCAACGTCCTGACTTTC.

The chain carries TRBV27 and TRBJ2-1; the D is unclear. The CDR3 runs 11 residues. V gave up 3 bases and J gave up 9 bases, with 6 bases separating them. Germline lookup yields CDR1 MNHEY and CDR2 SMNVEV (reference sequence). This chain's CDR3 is CASSLGFEQFF. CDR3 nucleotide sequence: TGTGCCAGCAGTTTGGGCTTTGAGCAGTTCTTC.

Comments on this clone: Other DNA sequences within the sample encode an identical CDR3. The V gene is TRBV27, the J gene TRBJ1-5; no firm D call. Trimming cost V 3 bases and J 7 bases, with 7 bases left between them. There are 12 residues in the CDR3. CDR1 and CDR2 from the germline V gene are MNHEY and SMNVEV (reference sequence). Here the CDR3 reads CASSLVGQPQHF. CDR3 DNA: TGTGCCAGCAGTTTGGTAGGCCAGCCCCAGCATTTT.

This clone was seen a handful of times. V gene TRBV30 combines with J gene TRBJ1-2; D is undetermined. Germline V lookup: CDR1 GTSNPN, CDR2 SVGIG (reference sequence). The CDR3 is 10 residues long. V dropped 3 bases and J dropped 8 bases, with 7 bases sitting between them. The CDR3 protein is CAWRQWGYTF. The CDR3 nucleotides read TGTGCCTGGAGACAGTGGGGCTACACCTTC.

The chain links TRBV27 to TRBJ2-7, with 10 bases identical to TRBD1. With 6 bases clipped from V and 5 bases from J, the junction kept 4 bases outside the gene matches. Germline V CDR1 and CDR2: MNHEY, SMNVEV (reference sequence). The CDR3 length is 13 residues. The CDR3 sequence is CASSQGTGDEQYF. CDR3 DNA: TGTGCCAGCAGCCAAGGGACAGGGGACGAGCAGTACTTC.

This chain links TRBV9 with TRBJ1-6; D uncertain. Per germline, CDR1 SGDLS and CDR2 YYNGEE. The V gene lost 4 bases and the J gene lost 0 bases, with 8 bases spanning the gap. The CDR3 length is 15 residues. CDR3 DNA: TGTGCCAGCAGCCGGGAAAGCTCCTATAATTCACCCCTCCACTTT. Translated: CASSRESSYNSPLHF.

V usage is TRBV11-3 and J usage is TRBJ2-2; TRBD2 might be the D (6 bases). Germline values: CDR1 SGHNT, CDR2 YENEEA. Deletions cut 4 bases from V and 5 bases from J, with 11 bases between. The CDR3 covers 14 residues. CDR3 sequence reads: CASSYPGVTGELFF. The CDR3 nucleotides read TGTGCCAGCAGCTACCCGGGAGTTACCGGGGAGCTGTTTTTT. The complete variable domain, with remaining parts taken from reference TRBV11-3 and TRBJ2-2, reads EAGVVQSPRYKIIEKKQPVAFWCNPISGHNTLYWYLQNLGQGPELLIRYENEEAVDDSQLPKDRFSAERLKGVDSTLKIQPAELGDSAVYLCASSYPGVTGELFFGEGSRLTVL.

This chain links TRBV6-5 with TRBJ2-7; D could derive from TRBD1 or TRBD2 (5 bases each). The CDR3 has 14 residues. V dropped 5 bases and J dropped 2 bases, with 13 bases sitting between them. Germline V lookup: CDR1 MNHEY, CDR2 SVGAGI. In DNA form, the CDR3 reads TGTGCCAGCAGTAACCGGGACCGCCCCTACGAGCAGTACTTC. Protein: CASSNRDRPYEQYF.

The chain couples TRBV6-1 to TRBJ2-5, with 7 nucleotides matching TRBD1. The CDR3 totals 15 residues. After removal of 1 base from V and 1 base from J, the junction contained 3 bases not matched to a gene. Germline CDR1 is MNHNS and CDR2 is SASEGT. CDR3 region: CASSEVAGGQETQYF. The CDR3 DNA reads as TGTGCCAGCAGTGAAGTGGCAGGGGGCCAAGAGACCCAGTACTTC.

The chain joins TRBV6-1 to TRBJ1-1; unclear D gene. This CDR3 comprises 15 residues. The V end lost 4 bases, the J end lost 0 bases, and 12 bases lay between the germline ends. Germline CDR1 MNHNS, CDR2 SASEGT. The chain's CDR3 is CASSVTGVMNTEAFF. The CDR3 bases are TGTGCCAGCAGTGTAACGGGCGTTATGAACACTGAAGCTTTCTTT.

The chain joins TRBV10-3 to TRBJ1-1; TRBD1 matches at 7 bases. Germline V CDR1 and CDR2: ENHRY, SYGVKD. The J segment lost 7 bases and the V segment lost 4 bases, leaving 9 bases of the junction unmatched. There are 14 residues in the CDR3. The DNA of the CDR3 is TGTGCCATCAGTGTAGGACAGGACTACGATGAAGCTTTCTTT. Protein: CAISVGQDYDEAFF.

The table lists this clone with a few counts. The CDR3: CASSSLSQETQYF. The CDR3 DNA sequence: TGTGCCAGCAGCTCCTTGAGCCAAGAGACCCAGTACTTC. The chain has TRBV11-2 and TRBJ2-5, with unresolved D. The CDR3 is 13 amino acids. Germline V lookup: CDR1 SGHAT, CDR2 FQNNGV. V shed 4 bases and J shed 1 base, with 7 bases lying between them.

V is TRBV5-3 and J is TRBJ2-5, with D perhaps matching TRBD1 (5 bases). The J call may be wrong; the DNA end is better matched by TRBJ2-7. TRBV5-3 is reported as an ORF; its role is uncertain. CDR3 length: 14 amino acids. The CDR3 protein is CARSAATESYEQYF. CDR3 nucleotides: TGTGCCAGAAGCGCGGCGACAGAGTCCTACGAGCAGTACTTC.

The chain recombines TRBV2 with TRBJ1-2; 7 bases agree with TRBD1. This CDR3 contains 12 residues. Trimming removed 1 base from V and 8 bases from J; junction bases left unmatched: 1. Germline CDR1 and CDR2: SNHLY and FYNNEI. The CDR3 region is CASSEGGQGYTF. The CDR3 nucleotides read TGTGCCAGCAGTGAAGGGGGACAGGGCTACACCTTC.

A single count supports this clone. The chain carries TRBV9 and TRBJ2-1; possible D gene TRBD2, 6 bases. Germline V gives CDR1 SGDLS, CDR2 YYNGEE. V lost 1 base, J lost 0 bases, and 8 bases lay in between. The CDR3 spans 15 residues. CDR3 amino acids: CASSVLGGSYNEQFF. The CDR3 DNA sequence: TGTGCCAGCAGCGTACTGGGGGGCTCCTACAATGAGCAGTTCTTC.

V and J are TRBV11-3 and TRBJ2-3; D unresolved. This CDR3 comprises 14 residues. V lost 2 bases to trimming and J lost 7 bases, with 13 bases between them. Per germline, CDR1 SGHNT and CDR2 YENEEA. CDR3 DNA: TGTGCCAGCAGCTTACGACGGGTTGGGAATACGCAGTATTTT. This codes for CASSLRRVGNTQYF.

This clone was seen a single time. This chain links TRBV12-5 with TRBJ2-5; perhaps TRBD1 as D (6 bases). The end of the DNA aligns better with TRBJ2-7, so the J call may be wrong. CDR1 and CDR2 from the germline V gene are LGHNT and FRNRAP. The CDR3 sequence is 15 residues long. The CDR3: CASGQPEGGFYEQYF. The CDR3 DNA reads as TGTGCTAGTGGCCAACCCGAAGGGGGATTCTACGAGCAGTACTTC.

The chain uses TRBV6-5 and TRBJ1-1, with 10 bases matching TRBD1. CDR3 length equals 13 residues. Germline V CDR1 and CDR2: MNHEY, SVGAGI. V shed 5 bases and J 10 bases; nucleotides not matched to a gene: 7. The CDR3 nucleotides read TGTGCCAGCAGTCCGACAGGGGGCGGTGGAGCTTTCTTT. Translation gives CASSPTGGGGAFF.

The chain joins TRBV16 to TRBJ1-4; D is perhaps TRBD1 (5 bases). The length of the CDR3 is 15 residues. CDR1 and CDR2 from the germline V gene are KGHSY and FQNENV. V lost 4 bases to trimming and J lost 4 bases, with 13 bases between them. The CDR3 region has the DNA TGTGCCAGCAGCCCCCGACAGATAAATAATGAAAAACTGTTTTTT. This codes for CASSPRQINNEKLFF.

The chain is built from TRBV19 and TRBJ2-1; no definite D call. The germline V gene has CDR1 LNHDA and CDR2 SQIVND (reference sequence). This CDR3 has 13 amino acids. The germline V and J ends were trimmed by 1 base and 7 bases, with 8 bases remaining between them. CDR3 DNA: TGTGCCAGTAGTATAGTTGGGGATAATGAGCAGTTCTTC. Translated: CASSIVGDNEQFF.

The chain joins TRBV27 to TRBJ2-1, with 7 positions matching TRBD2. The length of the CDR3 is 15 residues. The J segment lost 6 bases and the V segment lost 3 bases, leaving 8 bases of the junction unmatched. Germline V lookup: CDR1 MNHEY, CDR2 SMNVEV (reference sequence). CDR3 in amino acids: CASSLGAGEGNEQFF. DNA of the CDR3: TGTGCCAGCAGTTTGGGCGCGGGAGAGGGCAATGAGCAGTTCTTC.

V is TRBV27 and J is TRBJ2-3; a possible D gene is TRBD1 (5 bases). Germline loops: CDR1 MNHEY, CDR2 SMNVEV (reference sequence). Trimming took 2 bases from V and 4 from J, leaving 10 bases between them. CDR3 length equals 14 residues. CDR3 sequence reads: CASSLGPGPDTQYF. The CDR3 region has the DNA TGTGCCAGCAGTTTAGGCCCAGGGCCAGATACGCAGTATTTT.

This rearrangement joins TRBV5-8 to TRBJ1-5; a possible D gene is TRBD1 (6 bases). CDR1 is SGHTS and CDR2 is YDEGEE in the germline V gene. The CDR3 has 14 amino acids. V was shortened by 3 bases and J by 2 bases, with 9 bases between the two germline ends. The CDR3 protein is CASSYRVGNQPQHF. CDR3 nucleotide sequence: TGTGCCAGCAGCTACAGGGTAGGCAATCAGCCCCAGCATTTT.

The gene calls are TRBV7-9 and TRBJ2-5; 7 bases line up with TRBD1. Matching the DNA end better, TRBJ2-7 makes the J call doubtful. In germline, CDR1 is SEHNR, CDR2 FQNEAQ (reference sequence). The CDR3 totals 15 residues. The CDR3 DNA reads TGTGCCAGCAGCCCGGGACAGAACCTGGGAGTCGAGCAGTACTTC. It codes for CASSPGQNLGVEQYF.

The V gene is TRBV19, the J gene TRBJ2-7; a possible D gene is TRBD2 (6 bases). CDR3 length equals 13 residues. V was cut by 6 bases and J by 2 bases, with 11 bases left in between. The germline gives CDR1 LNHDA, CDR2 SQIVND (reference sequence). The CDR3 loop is CASSRDSTYEQYF. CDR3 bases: TGTGCCAGTAGCCGGGACTCCACCTACGAGCAGTACTTC.

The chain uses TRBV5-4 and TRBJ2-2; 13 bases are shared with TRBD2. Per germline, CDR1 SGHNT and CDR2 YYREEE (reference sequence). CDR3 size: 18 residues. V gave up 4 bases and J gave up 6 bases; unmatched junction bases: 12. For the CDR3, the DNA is TGTGCCAGCAGCGATCCCGGGACTAGCGGGAATATTCCCGGGGAGCTGTTTTTT. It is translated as CASSDPGTSGNIPGELFF.

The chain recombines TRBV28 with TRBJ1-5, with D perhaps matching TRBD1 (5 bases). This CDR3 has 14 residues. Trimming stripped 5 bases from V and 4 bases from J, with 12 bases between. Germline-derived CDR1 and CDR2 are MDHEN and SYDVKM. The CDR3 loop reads CASSPAQGNQPQHF. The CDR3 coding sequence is TGTGCCAGCAGTCCGGCGCAGGGTAATCAGCCCCAGCATTTT.

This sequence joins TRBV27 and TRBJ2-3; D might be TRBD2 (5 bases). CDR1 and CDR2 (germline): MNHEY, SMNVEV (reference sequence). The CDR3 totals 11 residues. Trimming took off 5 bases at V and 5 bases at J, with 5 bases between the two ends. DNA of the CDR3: TGTGCCAGCAGTCGGGAAGATACGCAGTATTTT. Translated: CASSREDTQYF.